The 9 T cell receptor beta chains in this list originate from one sample, sequenced in a study of cytomegalovirus exposure and HLA in healthy donors. Primers included in the PCR were 60 Vbeta and 13 Jbeta primers. Sequencing used immunoSEQ multiplex PCR; TCRdb keeps in-frame clones, though not all of them. The repertoire has about 150,000 clones, around 84% of them found once; the top ten carry approximately 2.5%. Sequenced input: PBMCs. The receptors come from a woman in her late teens or twenties in good health and CMV-seronegative.

This sequence joins TRBV9 and TRBJ2-7; no clear D gene. Per germline, CDR1 SGDLS and CDR2 YYNGEE. The CDR3 has 13 amino acids. V was cut by 5 bases and J by 0 bases, with 9 bases left in between. CDR3 coding DNA: TGTGCCAGCAGTGTCGACTTCTCCTACGAGCAGTACTTC. It yields the protein CASSVDFSYEQYF.

The V gene is TRBV10-2, the J gene TRBJ1-5, with D possibly matching TRBD1 (6 bases). Germline-derived CDR1 and CDR2 are WSHSY and SAAADI. This CDR3 has 13 amino acids. The V gene lost 7 bases and the J gene lost 7 bases, with 14 bases spanning the gap. CDR3 bases: TGCGCCAGCACCGTGGACAGACAGCAGCCCCAGCATTTT. This translates into CASTVDRQQPQHF.

DNA for the CDR3: TGTGCCAGTAGTATCTCGACCACGGGGGAAGCTTTCTTT. Its translation: CASSISTTGEAFF. The chain joins TRBV19 to TRBJ1-1; D gene ambiguous. V was shortened by 3 bases and J by 8 bases, with 13 bases between the two germline ends. The CDR3 totals 13 residues. In germline, CDR1 is LNHDA, CDR2 SQIVND (reference sequence). Complete variable domain (other parts from reference TRBV19 and TRBJ1-1): DGGITQSPKYLFRKEGQNVTLSCEQNLNHDAMYWYRQDPGQGLRLIYYSQIVNDFQKGDIAEGYSVSREKKESFPLTVTSAQKNPTAFYLCASSISTTGEAFFGQGTRLTVV.

The gene calls are TRBV7-9 and TRBJ1-1; D is undetermined. CDR1 is SEHNR and CDR2 is FQNEAQ in the germline V gene (reference sequence). V was trimmed by 1 base and J by 0 bases, leaving 6 bases between them. The CDR3 has 14 amino acids. CDR3 sequence (DNA): TGTGCCAGCAGCTTAGGAGCGTTGAACACTGAAGCTTTCTTT. It encodes CASSLGALNTEAFF.

The genes are TRBV5-1 and TRBJ1-2; D is uncertain. Trimming took off 0 bases at V and 4 bases at J, with 10 bases between the two ends. Germline loops: CDR1 SGHRS, CDR2 YFSETQ. The CDR3 is 14 amino acids. The CDR3 region has the DNA TGCGCCAGCAGCTTGGACGCCGGTCGCTATGGCTACACCTTC. Its protein is CASSLDAGRYGYTF.

V is TRBV2 and J is TRBJ2-7, with 7 bases matching TRBD1. Germline V CDR1 and CDR2: SNHLY, FYNNEI. This CDR3 spans 13 amino acids. V shed 6 bases and J 7 bases; nucleotides not matched to a gene: 9. This CDR3 reads CASSPLRDREQYF. CDR3 bases: TGTGCCAGCAGCCCTCTCCGGGACAGAGAGCAGTACTTC.

The chain carries TRBV11-2 and TRBJ2-3; D remains unclear. The ends were cut back, 5 bases at V and 2 bases at J, with 17 bases in the middle. The CDR3 length is 16 residues. Germline CDR1 reads SGHAT; CDR2 reads FQNNGV. The CDR3 nucleotides read TGTGCCAGCAGCCAAGGATCTTATGACACCACAGATACGCAGTATTTT. Protein sequence: CASSQGSYDTTDTQYF.

The CDR3 nucleotides read TGTGCCTGGAGTGTAGCACCAAAGACTAACTATGGCTACACCTTC. Encoded protein: CAWSVAPKTNYGYTF. The chain uses TRBV30 and TRBJ1-2; D is unresolved. V was pared by 0 bases and J by 0 bases, with 11 bases between. Germline CDR1 reads GTSNPN; CDR2 reads SVGIG (reference sequence). The CDR3 runs to 15 residues.

The count of this clone is one. The J gene is TRBJ1-4, the V gene TRBV7-9; D is perhaps TRBD1 (5 bases). Trimming took 1 base from V and 6 from J, leaving 12 bases between them. Germline CDR1 is SEHNR and CDR2 is FQNEAQ (reference sequence). CDR3 size: 15 residues. CDR3 sequence reads: CASSLDSGMDEKLFF. CDR3 nucleotide sequence: TGTGCCAGCAGCTTAGATTCAGGGATGGATGAAAAACTGTTTTTT.